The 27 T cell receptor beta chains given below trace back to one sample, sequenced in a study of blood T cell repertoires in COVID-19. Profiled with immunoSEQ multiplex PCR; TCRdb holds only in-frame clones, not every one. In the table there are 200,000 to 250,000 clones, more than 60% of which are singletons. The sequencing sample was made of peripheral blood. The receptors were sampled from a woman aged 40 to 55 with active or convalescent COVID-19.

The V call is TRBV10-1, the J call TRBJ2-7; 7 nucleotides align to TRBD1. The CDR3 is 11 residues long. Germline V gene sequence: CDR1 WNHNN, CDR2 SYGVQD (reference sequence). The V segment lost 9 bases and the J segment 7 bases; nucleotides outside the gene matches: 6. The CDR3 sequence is CARLTGKEQYV. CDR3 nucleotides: TGCGCCAGGTTGACAGGGAAGGAGCAGTACGTC.

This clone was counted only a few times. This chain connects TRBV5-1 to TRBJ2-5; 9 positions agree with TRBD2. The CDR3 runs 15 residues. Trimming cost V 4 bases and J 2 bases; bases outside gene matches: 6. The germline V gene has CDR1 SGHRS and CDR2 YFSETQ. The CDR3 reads CASSPSGANQETQYF. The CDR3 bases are TGCGCCAGCAGCCCTAGCGGGGCTAATCAAGAGACCCAGTACTTC. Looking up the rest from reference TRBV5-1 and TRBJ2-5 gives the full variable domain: KAGVTQTPRYLIKTRGQQVTLSCSPISGHRSVSWYQQTPGQGLQFLFEYFSETQRNKGNFPGRFSGRQFSNSRSEMNVSTLELGDSALYLCASSPSGANQETQYFGPGTRLLVL.

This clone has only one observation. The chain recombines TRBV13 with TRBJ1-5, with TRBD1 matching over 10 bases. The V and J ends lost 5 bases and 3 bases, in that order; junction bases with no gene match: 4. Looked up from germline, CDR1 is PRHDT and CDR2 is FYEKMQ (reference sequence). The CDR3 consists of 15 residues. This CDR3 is CASSARQGANQPQHF. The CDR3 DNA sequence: TGTGCCAGCAGCGCCCGACAGGGGGCCAATCAGCCCCAGCATTTT.

CDR3 amino acids: CASSLGTGSREGYTF. For the CDR3, the DNA is TGTGCCAGCAGTTTAGGGACAGGGTCGCGTGAAGGCTACACCTTC. This chain joins TRBV28 and TRBJ1-2; TRBD1 matches 9 bases. Germline lookup yields CDR1 MDHEN and CDR2 SYDVKM. V lost 2 bases and J lost 8; bases outside the gene matches: 9. CDR3 length: 15 residues.

The CDR3 spells CSVTGTSGGTDTQYF. CDR3 sequence (DNA): TGCAGCGTGACCGGGACTAGCGGGGGCACAGATACGCAGTATTTT. The J gene is TRBJ2-3, the V gene TRBV29-1; TRBD2 matches 13 bases. V was pared by 6 bases and J by 1 base, with 4 bases of the junction left unmatched. The CDR3 consists of 15 residues. Germline-derived CDR1 and CDR2 are SQVTM and ANQGSEA.

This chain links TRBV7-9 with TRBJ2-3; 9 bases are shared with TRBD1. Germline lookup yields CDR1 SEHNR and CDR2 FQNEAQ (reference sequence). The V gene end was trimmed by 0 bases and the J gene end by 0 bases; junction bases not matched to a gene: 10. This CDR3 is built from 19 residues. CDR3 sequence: CASSLADYRDRDSTDTQYF. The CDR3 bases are TGTGCCAGCAGCTTAGCGGACTACCGGGACAGGGACAGCACAGATACGCAGTATTTT.

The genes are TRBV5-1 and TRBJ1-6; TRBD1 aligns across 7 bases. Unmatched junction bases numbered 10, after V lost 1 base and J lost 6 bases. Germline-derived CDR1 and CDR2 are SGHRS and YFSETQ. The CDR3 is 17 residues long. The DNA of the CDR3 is TGCGCCAGCAGCTTGACGTACAGGGGACGCCCTAATTCACCCCTCCACTTT. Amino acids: CASSLTYRGRPNSPLHF. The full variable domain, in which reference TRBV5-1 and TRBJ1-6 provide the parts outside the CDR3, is KAGVTQTPRYLIKTRGQQVTLSCSPISGHRSVSWYQQTPGQGLQFLFEYFSETQRNKGNFPGRFSGRQFSNSRSEMNVSTLELGDSALYLCASSLTYRGRPNSPLHFGNGTRLTVT.

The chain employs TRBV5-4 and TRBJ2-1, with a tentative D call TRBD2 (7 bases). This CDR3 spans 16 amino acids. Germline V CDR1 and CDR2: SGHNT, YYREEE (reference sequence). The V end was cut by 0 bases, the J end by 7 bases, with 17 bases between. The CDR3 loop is CASSLGAGAGRNEQFF. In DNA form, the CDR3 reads TGTGCCAGCAGCTTGGGGGCGGGGGCCGGTCGGAATGAGCAGTTCTTC. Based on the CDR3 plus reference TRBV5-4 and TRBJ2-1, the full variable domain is ETGVTQSPTHLIKTRGQQVTLRCSSQSGHNTVSWYQQALGQGPQFIFQYYREEENGRGNFPPRFSGLQFPNYSSELNVNALELDDSALYLCASSLGAGAGRNEQFFGPGTRLTVL.

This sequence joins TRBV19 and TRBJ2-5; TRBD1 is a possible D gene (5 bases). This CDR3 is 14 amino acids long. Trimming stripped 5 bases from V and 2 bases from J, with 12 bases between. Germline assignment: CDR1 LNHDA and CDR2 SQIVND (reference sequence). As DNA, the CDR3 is TGTGCCAGTAGTTCCACAGGAGTTCAAGAGACCCAGTACTTC. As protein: CASSSTGVQETQYF.

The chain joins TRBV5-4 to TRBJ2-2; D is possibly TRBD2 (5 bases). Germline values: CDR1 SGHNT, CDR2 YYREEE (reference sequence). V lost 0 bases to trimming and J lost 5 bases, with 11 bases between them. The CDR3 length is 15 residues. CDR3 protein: CASSLDLAKTGELFF. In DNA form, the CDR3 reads TGTGCCAGCAGCTTGGACCTAGCCAAGACCGGGGAGCTGTTTTTT.

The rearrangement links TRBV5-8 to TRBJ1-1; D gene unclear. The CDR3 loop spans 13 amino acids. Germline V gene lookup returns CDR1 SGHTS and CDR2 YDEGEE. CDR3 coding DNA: TGTGCGGGCAGCTTGGGCGGCGTCGGTGCGGCTTTCTTT. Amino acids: CAGSLGGVGAAFF.

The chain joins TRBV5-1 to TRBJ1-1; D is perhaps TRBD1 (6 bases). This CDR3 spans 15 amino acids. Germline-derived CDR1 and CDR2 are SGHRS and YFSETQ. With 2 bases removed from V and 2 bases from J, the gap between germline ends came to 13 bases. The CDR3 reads CASSFVSDSNTEAFF. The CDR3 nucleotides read TGCGCCAGCAGCTTCGTATCGGACAGCAACACTGAAGCTTTCTTT.

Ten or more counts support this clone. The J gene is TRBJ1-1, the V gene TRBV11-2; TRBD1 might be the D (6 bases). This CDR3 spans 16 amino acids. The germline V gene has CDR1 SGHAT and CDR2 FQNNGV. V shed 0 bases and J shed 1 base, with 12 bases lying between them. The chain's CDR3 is CASSLDPQTGNTEAFF. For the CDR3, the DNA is TGTGCCAGCAGCTTAGATCCACAGACAGGGAACACTGAAGCTTTCTTT.

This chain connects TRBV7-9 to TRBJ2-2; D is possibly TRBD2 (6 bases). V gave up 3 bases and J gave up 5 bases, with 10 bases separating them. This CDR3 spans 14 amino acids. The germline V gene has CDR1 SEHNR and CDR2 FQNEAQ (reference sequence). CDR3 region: CASSLEGTTGELFF. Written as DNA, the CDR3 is TGTGCCAGCAGCTTGGAGGGAACGACCGGGGAGCTGTTTTTT.

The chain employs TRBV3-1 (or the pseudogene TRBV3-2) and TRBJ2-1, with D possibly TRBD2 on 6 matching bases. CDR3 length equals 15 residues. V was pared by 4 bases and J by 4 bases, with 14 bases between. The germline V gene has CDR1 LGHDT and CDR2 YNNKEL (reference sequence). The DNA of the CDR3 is TGTGCCAGCAGCCCGCGGGACGGACAATACAATGAGCAGTTCTTC. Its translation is CASSPRDGQYNEQFF.

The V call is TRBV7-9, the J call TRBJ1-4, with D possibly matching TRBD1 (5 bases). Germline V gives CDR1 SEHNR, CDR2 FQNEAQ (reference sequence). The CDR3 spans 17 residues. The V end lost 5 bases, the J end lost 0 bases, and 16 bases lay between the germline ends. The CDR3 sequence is CASSPQEAGATNEKLFF. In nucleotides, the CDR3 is TGTGCCAGCAGCCCCCAGGAGGCGGGGGCAACTAATGAAAAACTGTTTTTT.

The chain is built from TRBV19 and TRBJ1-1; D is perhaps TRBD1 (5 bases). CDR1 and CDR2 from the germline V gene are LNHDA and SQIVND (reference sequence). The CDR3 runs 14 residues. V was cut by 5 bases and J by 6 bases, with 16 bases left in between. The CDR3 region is CASSPTSQGSEAFF. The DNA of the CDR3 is TGTGCCAGTAGTCCCACCAGCCAGGGCTCTGAAGCTTTCTTT.

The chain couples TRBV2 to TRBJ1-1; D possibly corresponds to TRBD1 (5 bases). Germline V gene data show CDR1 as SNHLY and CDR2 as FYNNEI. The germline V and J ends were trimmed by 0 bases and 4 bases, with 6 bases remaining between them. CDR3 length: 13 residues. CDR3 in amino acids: CASSEAGGTEAFF. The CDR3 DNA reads TGTGCCAGCAGTGAAGCCGGGGGCACTGAAGCTTTCTTT.

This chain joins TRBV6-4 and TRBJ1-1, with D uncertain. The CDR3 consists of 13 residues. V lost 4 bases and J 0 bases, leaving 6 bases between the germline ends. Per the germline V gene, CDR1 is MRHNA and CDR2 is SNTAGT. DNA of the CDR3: TGTGCCAGCAGTGTGGAGGTGAACACTGAAGCTTTCTTT. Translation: CASSVEVNTEAFF.

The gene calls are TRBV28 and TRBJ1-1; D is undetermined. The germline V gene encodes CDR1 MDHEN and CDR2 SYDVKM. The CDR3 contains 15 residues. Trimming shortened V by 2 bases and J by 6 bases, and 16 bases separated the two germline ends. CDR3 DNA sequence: TGTGCCAGCAGTTTACCCTCGGATGCGGGCGCTGAAGCTTTCTTT. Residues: CASSLPSDAGAEAFF. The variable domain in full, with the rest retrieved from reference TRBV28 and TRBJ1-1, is DVKVTQSSRYLVKRTGEKVFLECVQDMDHENMFWYRQDPGLGLRLIYFSYDVKMKEKGDIPEGYSVSREKKERFSLILESASTNQTSMYLCASSLPSDAGAEAFFGQGTRLTVV.

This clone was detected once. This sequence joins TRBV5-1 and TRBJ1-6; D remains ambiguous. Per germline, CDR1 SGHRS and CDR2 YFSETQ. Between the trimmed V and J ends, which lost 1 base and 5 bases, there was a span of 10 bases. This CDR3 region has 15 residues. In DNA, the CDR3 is TGCGCCAGCAGCTTGCCCGGCACAGATAATTCACCCCTCCACTTT. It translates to CASSLPGTDNSPLHF. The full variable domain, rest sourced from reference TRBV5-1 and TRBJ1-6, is KAGVTQTPRYLIKTRGQQVTLSCSPISGHRSVSWYQQTPGQGLQFLFEYFSETQRNKGNFPGRFSGRQFSNSRSEMNVSTLELGDSALYLCASSLPGTDNSPLHFGNGTRLTVT.

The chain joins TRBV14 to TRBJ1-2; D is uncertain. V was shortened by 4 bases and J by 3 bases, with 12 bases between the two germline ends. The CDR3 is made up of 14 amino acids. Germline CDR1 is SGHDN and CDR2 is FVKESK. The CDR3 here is CASSPSVPYYGYTF. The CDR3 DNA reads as TGTGCCAGCAGCCCTTCGGTCCCATACTATGGCTACACCTTC.

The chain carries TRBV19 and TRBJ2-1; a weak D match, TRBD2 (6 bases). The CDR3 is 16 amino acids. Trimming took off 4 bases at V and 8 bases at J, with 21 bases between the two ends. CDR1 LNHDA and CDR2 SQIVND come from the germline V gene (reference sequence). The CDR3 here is CASSSRERTRGDEQFF. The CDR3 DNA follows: TGTGCCAGTAGTAGCCGAGAGCGGACACGCGGGGATGAGCAGTTCTTC.

CDR3 in amino acids: CASSLGAGGPVNEQFF. The CDR3 nucleotides read TGTGCCAGCAGCTTAGGAGCGGGGGGGCCAGTCAATGAGCAGTTCTTC. The chain links TRBV7-7 to TRBJ2-1; 10 bases fit TRBD2. V trimming: 1 base; J trimming: 6 bases; junction bases outside the gene matches: 6. The CDR3 covers 16 residues. Per the germline V gene, CDR1 is SSHAT and CDR2 is FNYEAQ (reference sequence).

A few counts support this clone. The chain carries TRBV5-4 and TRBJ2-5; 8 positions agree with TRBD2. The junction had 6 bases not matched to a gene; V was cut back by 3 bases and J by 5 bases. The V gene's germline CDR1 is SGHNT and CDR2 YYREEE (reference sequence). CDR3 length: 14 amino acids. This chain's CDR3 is CASSWDTSGETQYF. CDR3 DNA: TGTGCCAGCAGCTGGGATACTAGCGGTGAGACCCAGTACTTC.

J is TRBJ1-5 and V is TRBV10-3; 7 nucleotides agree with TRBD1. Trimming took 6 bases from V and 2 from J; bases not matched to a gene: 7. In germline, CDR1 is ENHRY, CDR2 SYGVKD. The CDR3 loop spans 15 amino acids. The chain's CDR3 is CAISPQGTGNQPQHF. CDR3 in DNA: TGTGCCATCAGCCCACAGGGGACGGGCAATCAGCCCCAGCATTTT.

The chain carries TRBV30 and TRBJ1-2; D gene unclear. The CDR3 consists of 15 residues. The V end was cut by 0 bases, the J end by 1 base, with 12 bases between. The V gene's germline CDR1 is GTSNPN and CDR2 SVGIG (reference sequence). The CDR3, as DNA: TGTGCCTGGAGTGTAGGACTGTTAAATAACTATGGCTACACCTTC. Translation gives CAWSVGLLNNYGYTF.